This TCR beta chain was captured by sequencing in a study of patients and donors after allogeneic stem cell transplantation. From germline, CDR1 is SGHTA and CDR2 FQGNSA. This CDR3 contains 14 residues. Trimming took 5 bases from V and 7 from J, leaving 17 bases between them. A single record per CDR3 protein comes from TCRdb applying MiXCR to the RT-PCR reads. Of 200,000 to 250,000 distinct CDR3 sequences listed, 38% are singletons. The receptor's source is a human donor who was either an allogeneic HSCT recipient or a stem cell or donor lymphocyte infusion donor (not recorded which). It is not recorded whose cells these are; they may come from a transplant donor. The sequenced sample consisted of blood, either unsorted or a sorted T cell fraction (not recorded which). The chain has TRBV7-2 and TRBJ1-2; weak D call: TRBD1 (5 bases). The CDR3 here is CASSPRSGGGGYTF. CDR3 DNA sequence: TGTGCCAGCAGCCCCAGATCGGGGGGAGGTGGCTACACCTTC. Filled out from reference TRBV7-2 and TRBJ1-2, the complete variable domain reads GAGVSQSPSNKVTEKGKDVELRCDPISGHTALYWYRQSLGQGLEFLIYFQGNSAPDKSGLPSDRFSAERTGGSVSTLTIQRTQQEDSAVYLCASSPRSGGGGYTFGSGTRLTVV.